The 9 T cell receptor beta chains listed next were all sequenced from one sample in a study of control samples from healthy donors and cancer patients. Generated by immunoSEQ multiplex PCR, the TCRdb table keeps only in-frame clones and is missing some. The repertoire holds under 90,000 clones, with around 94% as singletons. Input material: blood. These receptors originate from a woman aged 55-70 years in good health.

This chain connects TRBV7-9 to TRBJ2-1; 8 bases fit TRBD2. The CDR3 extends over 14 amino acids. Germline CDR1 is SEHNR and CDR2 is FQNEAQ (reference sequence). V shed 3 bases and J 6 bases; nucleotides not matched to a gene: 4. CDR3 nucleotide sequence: TGTGCCAGCAGCTTTTCGGGAGGGGGCAATGAGCAGTTCTTC. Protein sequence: CASSFSGGGNEQFF.

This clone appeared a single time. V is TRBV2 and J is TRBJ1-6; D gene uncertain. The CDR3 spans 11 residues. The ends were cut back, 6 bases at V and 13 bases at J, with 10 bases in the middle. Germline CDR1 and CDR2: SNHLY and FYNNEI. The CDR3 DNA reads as TGTGCCAGCAGCCTTACAGTCCCCCTCCACTTT. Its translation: CASSLTVPLHF.

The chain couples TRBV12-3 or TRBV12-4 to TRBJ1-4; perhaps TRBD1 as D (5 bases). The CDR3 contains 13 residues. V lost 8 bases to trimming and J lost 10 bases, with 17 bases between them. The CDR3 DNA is TGTGCCAGCCGGCAGATAGGGGAAGGAAAACTGTTTTTT. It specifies CASRQIGEGKLFF.

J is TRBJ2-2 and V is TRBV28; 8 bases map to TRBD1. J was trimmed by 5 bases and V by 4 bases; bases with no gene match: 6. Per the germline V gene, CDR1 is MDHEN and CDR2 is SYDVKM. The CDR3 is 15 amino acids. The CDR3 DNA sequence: TGTGCCAGCAGTTCCCCCGGACAGGGAACCGGGGAGCTGTTTTTT. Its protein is CASSSPGQGTGELFF.

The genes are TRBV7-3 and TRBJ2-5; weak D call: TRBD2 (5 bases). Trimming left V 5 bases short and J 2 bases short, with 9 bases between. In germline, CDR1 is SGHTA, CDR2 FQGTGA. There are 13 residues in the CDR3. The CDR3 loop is CASSVGAQETQYF. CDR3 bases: TGTGCCAGCAGCGTGGGAGCACAAGAGACCCAGTACTTC.

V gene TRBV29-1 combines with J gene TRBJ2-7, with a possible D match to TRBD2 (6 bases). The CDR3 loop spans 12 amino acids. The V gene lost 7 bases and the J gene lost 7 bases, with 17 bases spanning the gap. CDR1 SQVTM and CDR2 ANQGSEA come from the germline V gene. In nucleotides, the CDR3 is TGCAGCGCCGGGCAGGGAGGCCCGGAGCAGTACTTC. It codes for CSAGQGGPEQYF.

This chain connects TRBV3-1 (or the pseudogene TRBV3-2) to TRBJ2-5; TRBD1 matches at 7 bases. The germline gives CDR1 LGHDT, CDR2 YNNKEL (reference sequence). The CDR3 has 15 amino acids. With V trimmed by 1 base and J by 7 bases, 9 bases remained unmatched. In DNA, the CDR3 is TGTGCCAGCAGCCAAGGGATTGGGACAGTTCGGACCCAGTACTTC. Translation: CASSQGIGTVRTQYF.

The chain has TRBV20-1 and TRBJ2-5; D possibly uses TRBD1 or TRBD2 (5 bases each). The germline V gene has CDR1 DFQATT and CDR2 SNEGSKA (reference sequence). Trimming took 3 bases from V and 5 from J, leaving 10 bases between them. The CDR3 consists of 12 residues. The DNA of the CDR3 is TGCAGTGCTAGTTGGGGGATGGAGACCCAGTACTTC. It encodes CSASWGMETQYF.

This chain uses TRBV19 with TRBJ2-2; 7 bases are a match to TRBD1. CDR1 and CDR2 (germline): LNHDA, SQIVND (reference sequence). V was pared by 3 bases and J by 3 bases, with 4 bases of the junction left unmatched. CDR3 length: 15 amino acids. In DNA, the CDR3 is TGTGCCAGTAGTATCCACCAGGGGGACACCGGGGAGCTGTTTTTT. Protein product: CASSIHQGDTGELFF.